The sample holds many counts of the clone carrying this TCR beta chain. Its antigen is not identified. Unique molecular identifiers were incorporated during preparation of the TCRbeta library. TCRdb re-called the PCR reads with MiXCR, one entry per CDR3 protein. The top ten hold just over 2% of the sample, which has approximately 490,000 distinct CDR3 sequences, over 9.5% seen once. The data stem from a study of T-cell reconstitution after alpha-beta-depleted transplantation in children. General observations from the study: At day 60, the high TCRbeta diversity found in some patients originated from recipient T cells and thymic progenitors that had survived. Approximately two months post-transplant, alpha-beta T cells reportedly originated from several hundred expanded graft clones. A year post-transplant, T-cell counts and diversity derived mostly from newly produced T cells.

Germline CDR1 and CDR2: LGHNA and YSLEER. The CDR3 spans 18 residues. V was pared by 0 bases and J by 2 bases, with 11 bases of the junction left unmatched. The sample consisted of PBMCs, taken before TCRalphabeta/CD19-depleted stem cell transplant. The TCR comes from a child under 10 years old with inherited bone marrow failure, due to receive a stem cell transplant. The chain uses TRBV4-3 and TRBJ2-3; 7 nucleotides align to TRBD2. The CDR3 DNA follows: TGCGCCAGCAGCCAAGATGGGGACGGGAGGTACTACACAGATACGCAGTATTTT. It codes for CASSQDGDGRYYTDTQYF.